The TCR beta chain under discussion was sequenced for a study of Graves' ophthalmopathy and Graves' hyperthyroidism. Study results and caveats: It was with around 71% sensitivity and 72% to 75% specificity that the model predicted ophthalmopathy progression.

Details on this clonotype: Its target is not known.

The study amplified TCR beta CDR3 regions using RNA transcripts. First-round RT-PCR used HTBI primers; second-round multiplex PCR followed. From the multiplex PCR reads, TCRdb called clonotypes with MiXCR, one entry per CDR3 protein. The sample holds 740,000 or so distinct CDR3 sequences, 35% to 50% seen once. The receptor comes from an adult man with Graves' ophthalmopathy. Sequenced: peripheral blood.

In DNA, the CDR3 is TGCGCCAGCAGTGAGTCGTTGTGGACAGACTACTATGGCTACACCTTC. Translating gives CASSESLWTDYYGYTF. The chain joins TRBV10-2 to TRBJ1-2, with D possibly TRBD1 on 6 matching bases. The V end lost 0 bases, the J end lost 3 bases, and 14 bases lay between the germline ends. This CDR3 spans 16 amino acids. Germline values: CDR1 WSHSY, CDR2 SAAADI.